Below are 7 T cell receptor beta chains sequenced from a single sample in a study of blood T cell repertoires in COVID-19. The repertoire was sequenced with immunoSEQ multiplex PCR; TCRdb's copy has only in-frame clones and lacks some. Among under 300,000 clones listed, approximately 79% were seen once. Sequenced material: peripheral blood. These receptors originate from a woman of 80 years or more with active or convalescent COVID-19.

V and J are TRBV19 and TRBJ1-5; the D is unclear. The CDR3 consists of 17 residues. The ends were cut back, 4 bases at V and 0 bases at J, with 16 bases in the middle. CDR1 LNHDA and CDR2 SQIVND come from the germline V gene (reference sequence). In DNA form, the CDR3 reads TGTGCCAGTAGTAGCAGGTTGGCAGATTATAGCAATCAGCCCCAGCATTTT. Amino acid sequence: CASSSRLADYSNQPQHF.

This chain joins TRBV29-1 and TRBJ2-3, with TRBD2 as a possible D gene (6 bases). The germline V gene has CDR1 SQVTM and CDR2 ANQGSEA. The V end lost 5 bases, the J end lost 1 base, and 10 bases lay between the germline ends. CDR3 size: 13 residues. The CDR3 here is CSVRDLRTDTQYF. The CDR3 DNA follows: TGCAGCGTTCGGGACTTGCGCACAGATACGCAGTATTTT.

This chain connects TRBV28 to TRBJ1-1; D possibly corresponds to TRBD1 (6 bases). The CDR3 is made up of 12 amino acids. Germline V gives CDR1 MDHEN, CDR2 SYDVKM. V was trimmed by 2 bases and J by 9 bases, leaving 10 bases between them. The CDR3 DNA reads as TGTGCCAGCAGTTTAACAGGGTTTCAAGCTTTCTTT. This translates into CASSLTGFQAFF.

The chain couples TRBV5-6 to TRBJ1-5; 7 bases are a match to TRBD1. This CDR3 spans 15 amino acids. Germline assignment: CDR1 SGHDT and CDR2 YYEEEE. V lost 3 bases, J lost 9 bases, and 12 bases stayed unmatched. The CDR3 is CASSSRRQGMGPQHF. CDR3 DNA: TGTGCCAGCAGCTCCCGACGACAGGGAATGGGGCCCCAGCATTTT. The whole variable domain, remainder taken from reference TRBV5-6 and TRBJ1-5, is DAGVTQSPTHLIKTRGQQVTLRCSPKSGHDTVSWYQQALGQGPQFIFQYYEEEERQRGNFPDRFSGHQFPNYSSELNVNALLLGDSALYLCASSSRRQGMGPQHFGDGTRLSIL.

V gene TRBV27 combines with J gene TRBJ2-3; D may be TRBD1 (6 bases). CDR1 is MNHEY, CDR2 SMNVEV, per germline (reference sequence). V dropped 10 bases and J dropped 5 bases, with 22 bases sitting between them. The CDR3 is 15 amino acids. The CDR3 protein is CATRDTSIGGDTQYF. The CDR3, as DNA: TGTGCCACCCGGGACACATCCATAGGGGGAGATACGCAGTATTTT.

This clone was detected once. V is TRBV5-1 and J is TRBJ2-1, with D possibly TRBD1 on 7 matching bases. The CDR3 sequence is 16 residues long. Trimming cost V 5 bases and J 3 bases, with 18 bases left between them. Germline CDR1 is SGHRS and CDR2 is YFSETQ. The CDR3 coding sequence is TGCGCCAGCAGTCCTCAGGCGGGACAGATCTACAATGAGCAGTTCTTC. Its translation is CASSPQAGQIYNEQFF.

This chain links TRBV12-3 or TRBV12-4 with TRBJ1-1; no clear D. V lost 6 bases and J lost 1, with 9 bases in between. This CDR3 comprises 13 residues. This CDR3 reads CASRRTPNTEAFF. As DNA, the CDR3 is TGTGCCAGCAGACGCACACCGAACACTGAAGCTTTCTTT.